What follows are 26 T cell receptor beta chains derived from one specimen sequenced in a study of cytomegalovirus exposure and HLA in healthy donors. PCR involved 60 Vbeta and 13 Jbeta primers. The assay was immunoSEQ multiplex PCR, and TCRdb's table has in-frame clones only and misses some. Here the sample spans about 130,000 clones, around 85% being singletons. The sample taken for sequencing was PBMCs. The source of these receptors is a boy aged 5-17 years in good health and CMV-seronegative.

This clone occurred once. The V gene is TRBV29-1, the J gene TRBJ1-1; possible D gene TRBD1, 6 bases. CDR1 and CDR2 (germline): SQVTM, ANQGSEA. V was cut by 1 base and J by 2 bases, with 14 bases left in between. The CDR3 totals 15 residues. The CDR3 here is CSVEGMGARNTEAFF. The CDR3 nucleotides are TGCAGCGTTGAAGGAATGGGGGCCCGCAACACTGAAGCTTTCTTT.

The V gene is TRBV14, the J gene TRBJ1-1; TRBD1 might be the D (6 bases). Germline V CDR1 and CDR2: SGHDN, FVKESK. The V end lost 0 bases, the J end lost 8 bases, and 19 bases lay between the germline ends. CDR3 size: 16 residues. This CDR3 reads CASSQEGGQGRPEAFF. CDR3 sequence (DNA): TGTGCCAGCAGCCAAGAGGGGGGGCAGGGCCGGCCCGAAGCTTTCTTT.

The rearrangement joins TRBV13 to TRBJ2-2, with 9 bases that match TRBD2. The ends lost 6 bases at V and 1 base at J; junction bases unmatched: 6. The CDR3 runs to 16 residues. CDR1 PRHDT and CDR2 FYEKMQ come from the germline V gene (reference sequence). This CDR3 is CASRLSGGWNTGELFF. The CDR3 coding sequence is TGTGCCAGCAGGCTTAGCGGGGGCTGGAACACCGGGGAGCTGTTTTTT.

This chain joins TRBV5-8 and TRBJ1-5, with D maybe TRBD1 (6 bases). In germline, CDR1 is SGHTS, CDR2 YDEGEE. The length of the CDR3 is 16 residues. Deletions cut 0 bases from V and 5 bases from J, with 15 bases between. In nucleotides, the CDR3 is TGTGCCAGCAGCTTGGCAGCGGGGGGCTTTTATCAGCCCCAGCATTTT. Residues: CASSLAAGGFYQPQHF.

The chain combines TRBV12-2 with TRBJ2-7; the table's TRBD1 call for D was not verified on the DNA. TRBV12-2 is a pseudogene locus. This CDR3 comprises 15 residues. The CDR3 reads CASRHAGTGAYEQYF. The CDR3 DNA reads TGTGCAAGTCGCCACGCCGGGACAGGAGCCTACGAGCAGTACTTC.

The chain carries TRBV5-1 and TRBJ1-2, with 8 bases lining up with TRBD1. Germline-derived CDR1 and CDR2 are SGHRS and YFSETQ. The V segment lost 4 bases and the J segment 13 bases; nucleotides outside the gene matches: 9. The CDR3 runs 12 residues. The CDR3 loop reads CASSDRGEVRTF. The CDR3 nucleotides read TGCGCCAGCAGCGACAGGGGCGAAGTACGCACCTTC.

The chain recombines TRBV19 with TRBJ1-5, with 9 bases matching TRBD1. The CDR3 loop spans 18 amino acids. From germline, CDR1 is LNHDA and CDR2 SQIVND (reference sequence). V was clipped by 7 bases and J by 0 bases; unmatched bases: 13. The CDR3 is CASNDPDRGFYSNQPQHF. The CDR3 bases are TGTGCCAGTAATGATCCGGACAGGGGATTTTATAGCAATCAGCCCCAGCATTTT.

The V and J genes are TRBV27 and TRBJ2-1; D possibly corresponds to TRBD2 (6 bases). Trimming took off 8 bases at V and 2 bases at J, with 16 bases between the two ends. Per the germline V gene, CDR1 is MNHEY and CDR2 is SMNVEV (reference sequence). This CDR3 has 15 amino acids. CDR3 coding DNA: TGTGCCAGCTTTTCAACCCCGGGGGCCTACAATGAGCAGTTCTTC. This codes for CASFSTPGAYNEQFF.

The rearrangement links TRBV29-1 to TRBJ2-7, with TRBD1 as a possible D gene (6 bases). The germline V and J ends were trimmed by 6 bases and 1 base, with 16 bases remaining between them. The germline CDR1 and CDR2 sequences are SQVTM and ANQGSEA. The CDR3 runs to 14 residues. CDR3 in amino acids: CSVQQGVPSYEQYF. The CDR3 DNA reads TGCAGCGTGCAACAGGGAGTGCCTTCCTACGAGCAGTACTTC.

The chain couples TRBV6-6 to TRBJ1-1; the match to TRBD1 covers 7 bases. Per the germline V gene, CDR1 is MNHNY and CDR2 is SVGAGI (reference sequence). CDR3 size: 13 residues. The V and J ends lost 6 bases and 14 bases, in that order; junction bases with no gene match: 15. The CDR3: CASSPPDRVLGFF. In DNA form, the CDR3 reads TGTGCCAGCAGCCCACCCGACAGGGTCCTAGGATTCTTT.

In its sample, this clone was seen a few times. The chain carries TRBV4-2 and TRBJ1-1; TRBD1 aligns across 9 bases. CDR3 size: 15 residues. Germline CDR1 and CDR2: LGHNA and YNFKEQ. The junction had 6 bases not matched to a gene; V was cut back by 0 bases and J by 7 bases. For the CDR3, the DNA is TGTGCCAGCAGCCAAGAGAGGACAGGGGTTGATGAAGCTTTCTTT. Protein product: CASSQERTGVDEAFF.

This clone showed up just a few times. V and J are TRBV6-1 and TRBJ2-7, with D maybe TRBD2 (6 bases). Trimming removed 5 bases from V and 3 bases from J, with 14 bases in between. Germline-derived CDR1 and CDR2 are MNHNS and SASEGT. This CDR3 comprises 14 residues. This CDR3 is CASSLRDLGYEQYF. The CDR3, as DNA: TGTGCCAGCAGTCTCCGGGACTTAGGCTACGAGCAGTACTTC.

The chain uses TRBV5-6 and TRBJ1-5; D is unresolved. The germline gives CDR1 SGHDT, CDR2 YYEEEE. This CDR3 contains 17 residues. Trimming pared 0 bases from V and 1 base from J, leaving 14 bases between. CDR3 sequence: CASSLGAGFQSNQPQHF. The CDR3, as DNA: TGTGCCAGCAGCTTGGGGGCTGGGTTCCAAAGCAATCAGCCCCAGCATTTT.

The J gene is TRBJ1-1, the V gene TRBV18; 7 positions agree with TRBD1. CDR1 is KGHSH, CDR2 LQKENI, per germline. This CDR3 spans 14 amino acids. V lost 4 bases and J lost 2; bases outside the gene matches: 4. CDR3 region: CASSQGTANTEAFF. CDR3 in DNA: TGTGCCAGCTCACAAGGGACAGCTAACACTGAAGCTTTCTTT.

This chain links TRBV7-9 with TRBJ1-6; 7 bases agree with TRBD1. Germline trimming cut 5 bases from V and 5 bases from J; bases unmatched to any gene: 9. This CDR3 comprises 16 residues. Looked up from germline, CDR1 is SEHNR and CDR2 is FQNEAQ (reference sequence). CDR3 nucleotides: TGTGCCAGCAGCGTCCCAGGGGGAGTCGATAATTCACCCCTCCACTTT. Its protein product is CASSVPGGVDNSPLHF.

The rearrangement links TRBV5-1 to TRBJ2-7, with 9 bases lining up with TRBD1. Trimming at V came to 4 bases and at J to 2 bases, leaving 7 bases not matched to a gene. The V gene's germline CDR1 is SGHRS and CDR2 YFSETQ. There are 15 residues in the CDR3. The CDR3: CASSATGTGTYEQYF. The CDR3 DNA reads TGCGCCAGCAGCGCCACCGGGACAGGGACCTACGAGCAGTACTTC. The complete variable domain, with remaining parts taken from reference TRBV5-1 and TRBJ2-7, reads KAGVTQTPRYLIKTRGQQVTLSCSPISGHRSVSWYQQTPGQGLQFLFEYFSETQRNKGNFPGRFSGRQFSNSRSEMNVSTLELGDSALYLCASSATGTGTYEQYFGPGTRLTVT.

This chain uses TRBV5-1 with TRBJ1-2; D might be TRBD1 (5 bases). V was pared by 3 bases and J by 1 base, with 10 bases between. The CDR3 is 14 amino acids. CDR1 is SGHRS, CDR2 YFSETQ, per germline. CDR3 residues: CASSSSGDNYGYTF. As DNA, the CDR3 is TGCGCCAGCAGCTCGTCGGGGGATAACTATGGCTACACCTTC.

The CDR3 region is CASTPGPNYGYTF. The CDR3 coding sequence is TGTGCCAGTACACCGGGTCCTAACTATGGCTACACCTTC. The rearrangement uses TRBV14 and TRBJ1-2; D is ambiguous. Deletions cut 9 bases from V and 0 bases from J, with 11 bases between. CDR3 length: 13 residues. CDR1 is SGHDN and CDR2 is FVKESK in the germline V gene.

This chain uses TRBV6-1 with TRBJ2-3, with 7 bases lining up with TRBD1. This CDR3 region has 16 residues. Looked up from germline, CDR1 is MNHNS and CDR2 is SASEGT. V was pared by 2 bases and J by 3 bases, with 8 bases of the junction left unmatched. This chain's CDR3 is CASSEPRQGITDTQYF. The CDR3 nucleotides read TGTGCCAGCAGTGAACCGAGACAGGGTATAACAGATACGCAGTATTTT.

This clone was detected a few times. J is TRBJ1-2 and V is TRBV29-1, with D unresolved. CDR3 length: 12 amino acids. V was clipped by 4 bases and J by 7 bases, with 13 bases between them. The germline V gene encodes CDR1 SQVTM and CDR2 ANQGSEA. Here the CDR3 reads CSVVTGNAGYTF. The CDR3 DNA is TGCAGCGTTGTTACGGGTAACGCTGGCTACACCTTC.

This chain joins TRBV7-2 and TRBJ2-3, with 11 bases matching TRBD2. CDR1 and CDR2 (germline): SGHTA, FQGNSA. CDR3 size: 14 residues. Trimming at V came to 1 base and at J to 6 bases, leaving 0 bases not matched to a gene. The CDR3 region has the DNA TGTGCCAGCAGCTTAGGACTAGCGGGGGATACGCAGTATTTT. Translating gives CASSLGLAGDTQYF.

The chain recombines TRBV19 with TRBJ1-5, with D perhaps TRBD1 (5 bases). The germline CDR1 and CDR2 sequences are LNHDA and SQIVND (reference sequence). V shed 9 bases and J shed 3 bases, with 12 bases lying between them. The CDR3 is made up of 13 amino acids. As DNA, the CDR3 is TGTGCCAGCCACAGGACCCCCAATCAGCCCCAGCATTTT. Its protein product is CASHRTPNQPQHF.

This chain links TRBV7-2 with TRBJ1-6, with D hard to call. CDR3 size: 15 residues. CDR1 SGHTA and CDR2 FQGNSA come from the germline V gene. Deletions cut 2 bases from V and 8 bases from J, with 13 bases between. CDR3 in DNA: TGTGCCAGCAGCTTACGGGATCCAACCCATTCACCCCTCCACTTT. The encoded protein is CASSLRDPTHSPLHF.

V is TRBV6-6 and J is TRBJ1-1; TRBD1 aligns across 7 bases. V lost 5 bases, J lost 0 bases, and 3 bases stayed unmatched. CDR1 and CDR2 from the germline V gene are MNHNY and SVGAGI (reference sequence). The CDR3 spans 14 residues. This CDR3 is CASSKGQLNTEAFF. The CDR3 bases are TGTGCCAGCAGTAAGGGACAGCTGAACACTGAAGCTTTCTTT.

In nucleotides, the CDR3 is TGCGCCAGCAGCCGCAGTGGCTCTGGGGCCAACGTCCTGACTTTC. Protein: CASSRSGSGANVLTF. The chain employs TRBV4-3 and TRBJ2-6; D call uncertain. The CDR3 runs to 15 residues. Germline V gives CDR1 LGHNA, CDR2 YSLEER. Trimming took off 4 bases at V and 0 bases at J, with 7 bases between the two ends.

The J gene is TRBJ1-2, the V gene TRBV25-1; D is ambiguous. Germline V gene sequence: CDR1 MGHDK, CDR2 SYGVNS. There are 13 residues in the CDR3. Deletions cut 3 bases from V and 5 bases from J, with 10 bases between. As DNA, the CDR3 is TGTGCCAGCAGTGAGACATTGTCGTATGGCTACACCTTC. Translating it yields CASSETLSYGYTF.